Each of the 11 T cell receptor beta chains below was sequenced from the same sample in a study of cytomegalovirus exposure and HLA in healthy donors. PCR was performed using 60 Vbeta and 13 Jbeta primers. Profiling relied on immunoSEQ multiplex PCR, and the TCRdb table lists in-frame clones only, not all of them. The table includes about 210,000 clones, roughly nine tenths detected once. The sequencing sample was made of PBMCs. The receptors come from a boy younger than 10 in good health and CMV-seronegative.

The chain joins TRBV18 to TRBJ2-3, with a weak D call TRBD2 (5 bases). The CDR3 totals 14 residues. Trimming removed 6 bases from V and 2 bases from J, with 12 bases in between. CDR1 and CDR2 from the germline V gene are KGHSH and LQKENI. CDR3: CASSLLEDTDTQYF. The DNA for the CDR3 is TGTGCCAGCTCCTTACTAGAAGACACAGATACGCAGTATTTT.

A note on this clone: This sample also contains other DNA sequences that code for the same CDR3. This chain connects TRBV27 to TRBJ2-7, with D maybe TRBD1 (6 bases). From germline, CDR1 is MNHEY and CDR2 SMNVEV (reference sequence). This CDR3 is 14 amino acids long. Trimming shortened V by 6 bases and J by 0 bases, and 12 bases separated the two germline ends. The CDR3 coding sequence is TGTGCCAGCAGCCTCCGGGACACCTCCTACGAGCAGTACTTC. This translates into CASSLRDTSYEQYF.

This clone has only one observation. The V gene is TRBV5-1, the J gene TRBJ2-1; 8 bases are shared with TRBD2. V trimming: 1 base; J trimming: 0 bases; junction bases outside the gene matches: 9. CDR1 SGHRS and CDR2 YFSETQ come from the germline V gene. This CDR3 has 18 residues. The CDR3: CASSLTSALADSYNEQFF. In DNA, the CDR3 is TGCGCCAGCAGCTTGACCTCGGCACTAGCGGACTCCTACAATGAGCAGTTCTTC.

Regarding this clone: One end of the junction is discordant with germline, which a read error may explain. The gene calls are TRBV7-9 and TRBJ1-4; TRBD1 agrees at 10 bases. The CDR3 totals 14 residues. The V gene's germline CDR1 is SEHNR and CDR2 FQNEAQ (reference sequence). CDR3 coding DNA: TGTTCCAGCAGTCGGGACAGGGGTAATGAAAAACTGTTTTTT. Amino acid sequence: CSSSRDRGNEKLFF.

This rearrangement joins TRBV5-1 to TRBJ1-4; D is ambiguous. Germline assignment: CDR1 SGHRS and CDR2 YFSETQ. Trimming took 0 bases from V and 1 from J, leaving 7 bases between them. The CDR3 contains 15 residues. The CDR3 protein is CASSLASLTNEKLFF. Written as DNA, the CDR3 is TGCGCCAGCAGCTTGGCCTCTTTAACTAATGAAAAACTGTTTTTT. Based on the CDR3 plus reference TRBV5-1 and TRBJ1-4, the full variable domain is KAGVTQTPRYLIKTRGQQVTLSCSPISGHRSVSWYQQTPGQGLQFLFEYFSETQRNKGNFPGRFSGRQFSNSRSEMNVSTLELGDSALYLCASSLASLTNEKLFFGSGTQLSVL.

This chain connects TRBV5-1 to TRBJ1-1, with D maybe TRBD1 (6 bases). The V end was cut by 2 bases, the J end by 2 bases, with 10 bases between. The CDR3 consists of 14 residues. Looked up from germline, CDR1 is SGHRS and CDR2 is YFSETQ. The CDR3: CASSFTGFNTEAFF. CDR3 DNA: TGCGCCAGCAGCTTCACAGGGTTTAACACTGAAGCTTTCTTT.

The rearrangement links TRBV10-3 to TRBJ2-5; tentative D call: TRBD2 (6 bases). Germline-derived CDR1 and CDR2 are ENHRY and SYGVKD. Trimming left V 3 bases short and J 7 bases short, with 12 bases between. This CDR3 comprises 13 residues. In DNA form, the CDR3 reads TGTGCCATCAGTGAAGGCGGGGTCGGGACCCAGTACTTC. It yields the protein CAISEGGVGTQYF.

The chain uses TRBV4-1 and TRBJ2-2; possibly TRBD1 for D (6 bases). Germline V CDR1 and CDR2: MGHRA, YSYEKL. V was pared by 2 bases and J by 4 bases, with 14 bases between. The CDR3 totals 16 residues. CDR3 sequence (DNA): TGCGCCAGCAGCCAATATTTACAGGGTATCACCGGGGAGCTGTTTTTT. Its protein product is CASSQYLQGITGELFF.

The chain recombines TRBV14 with TRBJ2-5; D gene uncertain. The germline V gene encodes CDR1 SGHDN and CDR2 FVKESK. V dropped 4 bases and J dropped 11 bases, with 26 bases sitting between them. CDR3 length: 16 residues. CDR3 in DNA: TGTGCCAGCAGCCCAACTACTGGCAGACGGGTCCGAGAGCAGTACTTC. Its translation is CASSPTTGRRVREQYF.

The chain links TRBV6-1 to TRBJ1-5, with a possible D match to TRBD1 (5 bases). V dropped 6 bases and J dropped 3 bases, with 9 bases sitting between them. There are 13 residues in the CDR3. The germline V gene has CDR1 MNHNS and CDR2 SASEGT. CDR3 residues: CASRGPPNQPQHF. The CDR3 bases are TGTGCCAGCAGGGGGCCCCCCAATCAGCCCCAGCATTTT.

This clone occurred a few times. The chain couples TRBV6-6 to TRBJ1-6; D remains ambiguous. Trimming took 2 bases from V and 8 from J, leaving 16 bases between them. Germline V gene sequence: CDR1 MNHNY, CDR2 SVGAGI (reference sequence). The CDR3 is 16 residues long. For the CDR3, the DNA is TGTGCCAGCAGTTACACGTTCGAGAGCCCTCATTCACCCCTCCACTTT. Translated, it gives CASSYTFESPHSPLHF.